This T cell receptor beta chain emerged from a study of blood T cells in healthy people across ages. Study-level results: Roughly linearly, TCR beta diversity per million T cells fell as age increased.

A second PCR, run for about 7 to 11 cycles, used a sample-barcoded 5' primer plus a J-beta primer mix. Each sample provided no less than 2.5 million CDR3-containing paired-end reads. TCRdb reanalysed the 5' RACE reads using MiXCR and keeps one entry per CDR3 protein. Of hundreds of thousands of distinct CDR3 sequences in the sample, less than 45% were seen once. For this clonotype: The antigen is undetermined.

This CDR3 spans 14 amino acids. The V end lost 6 bases, the J end lost 6 bases, and 17 bases lay between the germline ends. The germline gives CDR1 MNHEY, CDR2 SVGAGI. Input material: blood. This receptor was taken from a man older than 75 in good health. The rearrangement joins TRBV6-5 to TRBJ2-5, with unresolved D. The CDR3 loop reads CASSQLSVGKTQYF. DNA of the CDR3: TGTGCCAGCAGCCAACTGAGCGTGGGAAAGACCCAGTACTTC.